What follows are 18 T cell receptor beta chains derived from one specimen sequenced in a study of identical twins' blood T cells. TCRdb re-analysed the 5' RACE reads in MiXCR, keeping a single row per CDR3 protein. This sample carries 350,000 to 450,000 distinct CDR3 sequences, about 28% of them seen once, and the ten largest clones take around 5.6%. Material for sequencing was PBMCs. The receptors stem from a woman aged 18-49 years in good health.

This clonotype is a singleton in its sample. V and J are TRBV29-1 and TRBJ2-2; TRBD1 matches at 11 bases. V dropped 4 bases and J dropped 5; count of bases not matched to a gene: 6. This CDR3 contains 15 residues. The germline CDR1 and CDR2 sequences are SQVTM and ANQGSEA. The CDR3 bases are TGCAGCGTTGGGATCGGGACAGGGGGTACCGGGGAGCTGTTTTTT. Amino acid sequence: CSVGIGTGGTGELFF.

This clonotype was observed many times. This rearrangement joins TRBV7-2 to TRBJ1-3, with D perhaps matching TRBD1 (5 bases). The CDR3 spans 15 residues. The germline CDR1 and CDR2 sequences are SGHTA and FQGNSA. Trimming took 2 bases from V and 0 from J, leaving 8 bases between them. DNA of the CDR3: TGTGCCAGCAGCTTACAGGGTTACTCTGGAAACACCATATATTTT. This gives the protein CASSLQGYSGNTIYF.

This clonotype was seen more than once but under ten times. The CDR3 coding sequence is TGTGCCAGCAGCGTGGGACAGACCTTCGGCTACACCTTC. Its translation is CASSVGQTFGYTF. The chain employs TRBV9 and TRBJ1-2, with TRBD1 matching 7 bases. J gave up 8 bases and V 2 bases, and 6 bases lay outside the gene matches. Per the germline V gene, CDR1 is SGDLS and CDR2 is YYNGEE. This CDR3 comprises 13 residues.

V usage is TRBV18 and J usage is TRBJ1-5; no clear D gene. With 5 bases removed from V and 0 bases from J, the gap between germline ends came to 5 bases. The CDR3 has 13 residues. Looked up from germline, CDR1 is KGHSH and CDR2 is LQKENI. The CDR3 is CASSDISNQPQHF. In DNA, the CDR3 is TGTGCCAGCTCAGATATTAGCAATCAGCCCCAGCATTTT.

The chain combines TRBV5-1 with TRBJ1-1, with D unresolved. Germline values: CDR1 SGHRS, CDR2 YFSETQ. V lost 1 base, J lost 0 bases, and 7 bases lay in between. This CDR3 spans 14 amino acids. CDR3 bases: TGCGCCAGCAGCTTGAGCTCGATGAACACTGAAGCTTTCTTT. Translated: CASSLSSMNTEAFF.

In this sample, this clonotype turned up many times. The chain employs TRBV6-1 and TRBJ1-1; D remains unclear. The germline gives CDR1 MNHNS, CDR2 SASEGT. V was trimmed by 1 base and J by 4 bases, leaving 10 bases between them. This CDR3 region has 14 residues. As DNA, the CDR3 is TGTGCCAGCAGTGAAGGGGGAAGGAGCACTGAAGCTTTCTTT. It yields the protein CASSEGGRSTEAFF.

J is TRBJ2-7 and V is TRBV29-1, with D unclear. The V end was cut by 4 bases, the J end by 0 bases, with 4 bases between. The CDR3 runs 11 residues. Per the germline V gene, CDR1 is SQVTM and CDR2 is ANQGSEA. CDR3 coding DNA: TGCAGCGTTGGCTTCTCCTACGAGCAGTACTTC. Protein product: CSVGFSYEQYF.

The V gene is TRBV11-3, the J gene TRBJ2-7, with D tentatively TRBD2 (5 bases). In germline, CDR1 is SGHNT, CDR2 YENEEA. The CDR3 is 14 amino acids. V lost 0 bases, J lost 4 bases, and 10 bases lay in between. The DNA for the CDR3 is TGTGCCAGCAGCTTAGACGAGGGAATTTACGAGCAGTACTTC. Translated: CASSLDEGIYEQYF. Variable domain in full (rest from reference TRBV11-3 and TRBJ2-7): EAGVVQSPRYKIIEKKQPVAFWCNPISGHNTLYWYLQNLGQGPELLIRYENEEAVDDSQLPKDRFSAERLKGVDSTLKIQPAELGDSAVYLCASSLDEGIYEQYFGPGTRLTVT.

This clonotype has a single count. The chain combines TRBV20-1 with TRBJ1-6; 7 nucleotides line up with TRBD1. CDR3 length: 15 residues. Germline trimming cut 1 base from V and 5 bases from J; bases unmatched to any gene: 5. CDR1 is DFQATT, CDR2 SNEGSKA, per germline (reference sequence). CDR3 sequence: CSARVQGPDNSPLHF. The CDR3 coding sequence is TGCAGTGCTAGAGTACAGGGGCCGGATAATTCACCCCTCCACTTT.

CDR3 sequence reads: CASHYHLASGTGELFF. The DNA for the CDR3 is TGTGCCAGCCATTACCATCTAGCGTCCGGCACCGGGGAGCTGTTTTTT. The genes are TRBV6-2 or TRBV6-3 and TRBJ2-2, with a tentative D call TRBD2 (6 bases). V lost 8 bases, J lost 4 bases, and 20 bases lay in between. Germline CDR1 MNHEY, CDR2 SVGEGT. The CDR3 consists of 16 residues.

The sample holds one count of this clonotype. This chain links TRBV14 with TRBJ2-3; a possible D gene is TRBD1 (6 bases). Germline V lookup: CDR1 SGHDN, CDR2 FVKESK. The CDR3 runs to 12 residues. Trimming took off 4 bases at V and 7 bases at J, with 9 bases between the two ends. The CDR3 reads CASSRGQYTQYF. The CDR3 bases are TGTGCCAGCAGCCGAGGACAGTATACGCAGTATTTT.

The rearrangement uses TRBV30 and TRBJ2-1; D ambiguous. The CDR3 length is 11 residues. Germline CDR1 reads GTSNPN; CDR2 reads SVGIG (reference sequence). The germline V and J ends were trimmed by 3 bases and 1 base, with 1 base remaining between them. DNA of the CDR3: TGTGCCTGGAGGTCCTACAATGAGCAGTTCTTC. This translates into CAWRSYNEQFF.

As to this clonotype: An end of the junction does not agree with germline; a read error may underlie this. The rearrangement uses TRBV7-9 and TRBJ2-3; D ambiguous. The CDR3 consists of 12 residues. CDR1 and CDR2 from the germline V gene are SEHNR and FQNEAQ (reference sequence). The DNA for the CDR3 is TGTGCCAGCAGCTCTAACACAGATGCGCAGTATTTT. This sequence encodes CASSSNTDAQYF.

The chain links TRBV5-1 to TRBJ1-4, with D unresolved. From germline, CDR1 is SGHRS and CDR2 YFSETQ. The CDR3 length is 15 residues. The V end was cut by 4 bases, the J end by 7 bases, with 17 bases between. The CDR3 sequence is CASSPIGRSGEKLFF. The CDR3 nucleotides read TGCGCCAGCAGCCCAATAGGGAGAAGTGGTGAAAAACTGTTTTTT.

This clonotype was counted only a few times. The CDR3 spells CSARDGGSGDEQFF. Here the CDR3 DNA reads TGCAGTGCTAGAGATGGGGGTAGCGGGGATGAGCAGTTCTTC. The V call is TRBV20-1, the J call TRBJ2-1; TRBD2 matches 8 bases. With V trimmed by 0 bases and J by 8 bases, 6 bases remained unmatched. This CDR3 has 14 residues. Germline loops: CDR1 DFQATT, CDR2 SNEGSKA (reference sequence).

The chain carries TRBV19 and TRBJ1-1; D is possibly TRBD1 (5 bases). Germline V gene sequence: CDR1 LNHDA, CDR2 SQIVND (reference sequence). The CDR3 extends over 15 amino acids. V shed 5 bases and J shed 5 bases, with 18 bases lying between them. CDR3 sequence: CASSVPGKGSTEAFF. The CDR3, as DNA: TGTGCCAGTAGTGTCCCAGGGAAAGGGAGTACTGAAGCTTTCTTT.

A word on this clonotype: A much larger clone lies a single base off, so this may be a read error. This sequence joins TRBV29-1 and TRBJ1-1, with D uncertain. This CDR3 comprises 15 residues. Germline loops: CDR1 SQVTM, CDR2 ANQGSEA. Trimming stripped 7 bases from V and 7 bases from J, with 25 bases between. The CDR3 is CSAPIPVGGSIEAFF. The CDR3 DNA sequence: TGCAGCGCGCCGATACCGGTGGGCGGTTCTATTGAAGCTTTCTTT.

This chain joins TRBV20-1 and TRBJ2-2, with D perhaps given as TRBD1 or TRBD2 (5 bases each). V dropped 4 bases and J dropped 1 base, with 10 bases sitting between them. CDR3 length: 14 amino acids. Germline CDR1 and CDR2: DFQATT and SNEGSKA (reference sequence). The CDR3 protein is CSATGSQNTGELFF. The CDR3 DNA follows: TGCAGTGCTACAGGGAGTCAGAACACCGGGGAGCTGTTTTTT.